This is a list of T cell receptor beta chains from one sample in a study of cytomegalovirus exposure and HLA in healthy donors. The protocol was immunoSEQ multiplex PCR, while the TCRdb copy is restricted to in-frame clones and leaves out a portion. The data contain over 75,000 clones, about 80% of them singletons. Sequenced input: PBMCs. The receptors originated from a man in his sixties in good health and CMV-seropositive. The CDR3 runs from the conserved cysteine through the conserved F or W. The order of the fields is clone size, J gene, V gene, CDR3 protein. Size is stated for part of the rows, as once, few or many counts, or as a class when the clone is expanded.

>NA|TRBJ2-7|TRBV5-1
CASSPRQGFEGGIYEQYF
>NA|TRBJ2-2|TRBV5-1
CASSLALAGDTGELFF
>NA|TRBJ2-5|TRBV14
CASSQDQGSETQYF
>NA|TRBJ2-2|TRBV7-2
CASIPTGYPGELFF
>NA|TRBJ1-2|TRBV19
CASRQISGNYGYTF
>NA|TRBJ2-1|TRBV7-9
CASSLGLAGVYEQFF
>NA|TRBJ1-2|TRBV5-6
CASSLDREAANYGYTF
>NA|TRBJ2-3|TRBV7-9
CASSRTSGASGVDTQYF
>NA|TRBJ2-7|TRBV14
CASSQSVGRDSRALTTYEQYF
>NA|TRBJ2-3|TRBV7-9
CASSPDRDFTDTQYF
>few|TRBJ2-6|TRBV5-6
CASSVSGGAGANVLTF
>NA|TRBJ1-5|TRBV28
CASRTPGGNQPQHF
>NA|TRBJ1-2|TRBV12-2
CASRLARVLTGFRLTYGYTF
>NA|TRBJ2-3|TRBV27
CASSLSPPGLSSDTQYF
>NA|TRBJ2-1|TRBV6-5
CASSYSWGDEQFF
>NA|TRBJ2-1|TRBV10-3
CAISDDRVGYNEQFF
>NA|TRBJ1-2|TRBV9
CASSPYDGTGLFYVYGYTF
>NA|TRBJ1-6|TRBV27
CASRIQVFDSPLHF
>NA|TRBJ1-1|TRBV19
CASTPGGTEAFF
>NA|TRBJ2-3|TRBV9
CASSVGSMAGGTDTQYF
>NA|TRBJ1-4|TRBV19
CASTRLRDEKLFF
>NA|TRBJ1-2|TRBV6-6
CASSWDMTGNGYTF
>NA|TRBJ2-3|TRBV5-5
CASSRNGVDTQYF
>NA|TRBJ2-7|TRBV7-6
CASSLELFYEQYF
>NA|TRBJ2-1|TRBV6-1
CASSPRTSGGSEQFF
>NA|TRBJ2-7|TRBV28
CASTIGQGAYEQYF
>NA|TRBJ2-3|TRBV5-6
CASSLPDIQTQYF
>NA|TRBJ1-2|TRBV28
CASSLNSYGYTF
>NA|TRBJ2-1|TRBV5-5
CASSYLDRGTYNEQFF
>NA|TRBJ2-1|TRBV7-9
CASSRRDRSYNEQFF
>NA|TRBJ1-4|TRBV9
CASSPRTGSLNEKLFF
>many|TRBJ2-7|TRBV27
CASSLGTGPGYEQYF
>NA|TRBJ1-4|TRBV9
CASSVGQSGEKLFF
>NA|TRBJ2-5|TRBV11-2
CASSLDVVGPRETQYF
>NA|TRBJ2-1|TRBV2
CASSERGNEQFF
>NA|TRBJ1-6|TRBV2
CASRSETGYNSPLHF
>NA|TRBJ1-1|TRBV11-1
CASSVGAVNTEAFF
>NA|TRBJ2-1|TRBV5-1
CASSWGLAGANEQFF
>few|TRBJ2-3|TRBV5-6
CASSLVTGGVDTQYF
>NA|TRBJ2-2|TRBV7-7
CASSLDSPGGSGELFF
>once|TRBJ2-1|TRBV9
CASSPGQGSSEQFF
>NA|TRBJ2-7|TRBV9
CASSVDIGLSSYEQYF
>NA|TRBJ2-7|TRBV5-5
CASSSDPGPSSYEQYF
>NA|TRBJ2-7|TRBV5-1
CASSFGDNSYEQYF
>NA|TRBJ2-7|TRBV10-1
CASSDRDEQYF
>NA|TRBJ1-1|TRBV11-2
CASSFSAGTEAFF
>NA|TRBJ1-1|TRBV4-1
CASSQGDREWAFF
>NA|TRBJ2-7|TRBV9
CASRYGTGGKGEQYF
>NA|TRBJ2-7|TRBV19
CASRVGGRNSYEQYF
>NA|TRBJ1-2|TRBV6-5
CASSRQGAGYTF
>NA|TRBJ2-3|TRBV5-1
CASASSTSTDTQYF